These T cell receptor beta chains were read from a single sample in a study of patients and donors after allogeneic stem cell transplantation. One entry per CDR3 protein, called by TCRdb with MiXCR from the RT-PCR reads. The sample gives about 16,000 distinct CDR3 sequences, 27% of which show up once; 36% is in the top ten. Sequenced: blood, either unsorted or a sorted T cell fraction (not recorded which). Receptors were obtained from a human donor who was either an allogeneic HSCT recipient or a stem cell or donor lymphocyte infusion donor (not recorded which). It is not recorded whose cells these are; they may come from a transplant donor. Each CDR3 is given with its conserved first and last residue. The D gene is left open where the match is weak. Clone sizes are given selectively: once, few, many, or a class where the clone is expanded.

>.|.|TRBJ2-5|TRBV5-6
TGTGCCAGCAGCTTGATTGAGGGGCGGCCGGAGACCCAGTACTTC
CASSLIEGRPETQYF
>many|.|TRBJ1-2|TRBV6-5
TGTGCCAGCAGTTACTCGAAAACCAGGGCGATTAACTATGGCTACACCTTC
CASSYSKTRAINYGYTF
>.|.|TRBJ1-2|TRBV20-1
TGCAGTGCGGACGGCCCTAACTATGGCTACACCTTC
CSADGPNYGYTF
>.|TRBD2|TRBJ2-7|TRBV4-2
TGTGCCAGCAGCCTAGAAGCGGGGGGCCTTTACGAGCAGTACTTC
CASSLEAGGLYEQYF
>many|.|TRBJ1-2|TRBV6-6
TGTGCCAGCAGTTACCCAGGGACGGATGGCTACACCTTC
CASSYPGTDGYTF
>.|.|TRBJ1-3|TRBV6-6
TGTGCCAGCAGTTACCTGGGCATCTCTGGAAACACCATATATTTT
CASSYLGISGNTIYF
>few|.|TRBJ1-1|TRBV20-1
TGCAGTGCTAGAGATCAGGGCAGGAACACTGAAGCTTTCTTT
CSARDQGRNTEAFF
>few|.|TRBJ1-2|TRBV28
TGTGCCAGCAGTTTTAGGTCAGGGAAGAATGGCTACACCTTC
CASSFRSGKNGYTF
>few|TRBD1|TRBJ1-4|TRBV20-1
TGCAGTGCCACGCGGGACAGGTGGAAGGAAAAACTGTTTTTT
CSATRDRWKEKLFF
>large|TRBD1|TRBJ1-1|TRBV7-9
TGTGCCAGCACCTCCCGGGGGACAGGGGTGAACACTGAAGCTTTCTTT
CASTSRGTGVNTEAFF
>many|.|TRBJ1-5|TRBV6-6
TGTGCCAGCTCAGTTACTTATCGACGGGCCAATCAGCCCCAGCATTTT
CASSVTYRRANQPQHF
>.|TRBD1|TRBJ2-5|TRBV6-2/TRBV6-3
TGTGCCAGCCGGAGAAGCGGGACAGGGGACCAAGAGACCCAGTACTTC
CASRRSGTGDQETQYF
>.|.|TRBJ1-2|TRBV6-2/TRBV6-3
TGTGCCAGCAATGGCAGGGTGAACTATGGCTACACCTTC
CASNGRVNYGYTF
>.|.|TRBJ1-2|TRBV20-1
TGCAGTGCTAGAGATCCAGCGGAGAACCTCTATGGCTACACCTTC
CSARDPAENLYGYTF
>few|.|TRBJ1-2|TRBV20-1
TGCAGTGCTAGAGAACTCTCAGGGGCGCCCGGCTATGGCTACACCTTC
CSARELSGAPGYGYTF
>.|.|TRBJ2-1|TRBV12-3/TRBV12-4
TGTGCCAGCAGCCACGAGGTCTGGGAGCAGTTCTTC
CASSHEVWEQFF
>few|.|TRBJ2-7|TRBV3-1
TGTGTCCGGGCCCAGGGACGGTACGAGCAGTACTTC
CVRAQGRYEQYF
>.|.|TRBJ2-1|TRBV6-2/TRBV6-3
TGTGCCAGCAAGCTCTGGGGGGTTGCCCCCTACAATGAGCAGTTCTTC
CASKLWGVAPYNEQFF
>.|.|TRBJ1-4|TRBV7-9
TGTGCCAGCAGCAACGCGGGGCCTGCAACTAATGAAAAACTGTTTTTT
CASSNAGPATNEKLFF
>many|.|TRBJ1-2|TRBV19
TGTGCCAGTAGTATATCCGCCGGGGAGGTCTATGGCTACACCTTC
CASSISAGEVYGYTF
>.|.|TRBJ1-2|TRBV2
TGTGCCAGCAGCGCGGGACGTAACTATGGCTACACCTTC
CASSAGRNYGYTF
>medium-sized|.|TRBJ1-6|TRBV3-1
TGTGCCAGCAGCCCCCCGGACGGTTCACCCCTCCACTTT
CASSPPDGSPLHF
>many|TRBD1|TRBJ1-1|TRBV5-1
TGCGCCAGCAGCCTAGGGACAGGAAGCACTGAAGCTTTCTTT
CASSLGTGSTEAFF
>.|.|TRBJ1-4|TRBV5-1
TGCGCCAGCAGCTTGGCCAAGGGGGGAGCAACTAATGAAAAACTGTTTTTT
CASSLAKGGATNEKLFF
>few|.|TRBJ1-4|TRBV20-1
TGCAGTGCCCGACCCTTTCCCAGGGAAAAACTGTTTTTT
CSARPFPREKLFF
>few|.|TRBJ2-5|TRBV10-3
TGTGCCATCAGACACAAAAATCAAGAGACCCAGTACTTC
CAIRHKNQETQYF
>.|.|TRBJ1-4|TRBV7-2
TGTACCAGCAGCTTAGTCGGTCTTGGGGATGAAAAACTGTTTTTT
CTSSLVGLGDEKLFF
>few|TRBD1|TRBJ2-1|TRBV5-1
TGCGCCAGCAGCTTGGAGCGACAGACAGGGGACAATGAGCAGTTCTTC
CASSLERQTGDNEQFF
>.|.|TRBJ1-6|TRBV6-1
TGTGCCAGCAGTGAAGGGGGGGCCCCTAATTCACCCCTCCACTTT
CASSEGGAPNSPLHF
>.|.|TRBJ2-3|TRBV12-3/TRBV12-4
TGTGCCAGCAGTTTAAGGGGGGGCACAGATACGCAGTATTTT
CASSLRGGTDTQYF
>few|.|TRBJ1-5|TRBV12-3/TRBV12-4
TGTGCCAGCAGTCTCACTCAGGGAAGGAATCAGCCCCAGCATTTT
CASSLTQGRNQPQHF
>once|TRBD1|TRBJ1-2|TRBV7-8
TGTGCCAGCAGCTCGGGACAGGGGTTAAATGGCTACACCTTC
CASSSGQGLNGYTF
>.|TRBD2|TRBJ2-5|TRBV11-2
TGTGCCAGCAGCTCCAGACTAGCGGGGGAGACCCAGTACTTC
CASSSRLAGETQYF
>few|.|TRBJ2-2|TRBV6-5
TGTGCCAGCAGTTACTCGAGAGGGGTGAACACCGGGGAGCTGTTTTTT
CASSYSRGVNTGELFF
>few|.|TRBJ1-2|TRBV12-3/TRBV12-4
TGTGCCAGCACGAGGAGTACAGGCTATGGCTACACCTTC
CASTRSTGYGYTF
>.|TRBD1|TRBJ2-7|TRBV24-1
TGTGCCACCGCAGGGACAGGGGGCTACGAGCAGTACTTC
CATAGTGGYEQYF